This TCR beta chain was recovered during a study of cytomegalovirus exposure and HLA in healthy donors (dated by TCRdb to about 2017). In the study overall: An earlier analysis of approximately 600 of the donors reported 250 to 300 Gb of sequence data and 117 million unique TCR beta sequences from roughly 200 million T cells. An early release covering some 640 HLA-typed donors comprised roughly 300 gigabases of sequencing data and about 90 million unique TCR sequences. The genetic ancestry cluster associated with self-reported Caucasian donors included 81% of the 398 genotyped donors. The aim of the study was to test whether cataloging public T cell receptors could identify signatures of past pathogen exposure. The study profiled the T cell repertoires of hundreds of subjects by immunosequencing and related them to cytomegalovirus serostatus. A separate validation cohort of some 130 different subjects was used in addition to the roughly 670-subject first cohort. High-throughput TCR immunosequencing, statistical association of individual TCRs with disease status, and machine learning were combined to predict cytomegalovirus infection status. To study patterns of TCR occurrence, a later analysis re-analyzed previously published TCR beta repertoires from 700 or so donors and added high-resolution HLA genotyping. Rather than drawing on any new phenotypic data, the later analysis identified candidate immune exposures from TCR beta sequences and the way those sequences occurred across donors. To decide whether each TCR beta V gene segment behaved as functional or pseudogenic, an earlier analysis of approximately 620 of the donors relied on high-throughput TCR beta sequencing. Alongside the repertoire data, information on donor age, sex, ethnicity and CMV serostatus was compiled. Genome-wide SNP genotypes for about three fifths of the roughly 670 donors were used in a later genetic analysis, which treated that subset as a discovery cohort. All discovery cohort repertoires had been generated on a single sequencing platform. HLA typing covered class I and class II loci at four-digit resolution. The number of donors typed differed by locus, with about 629-630 for A, B, C, DRB1 and DQB1, roughly 520 for DQA1, some 570 for DPA1, and 472 for DPB1. A few DR-DQ haplotypes were handled as single units for association and clustering because linkage in the cohort was strong. On average, about 200,000 unique TCR beta nucleotide sequences were sequenced per donor among a few hundred genotyped donors of the cohort, with approximately 18% of those sequences being non-productive. The research as a whole found: According to a later analysis, most CMV-associated TCR beta chains appeared to be HLA-restricted, and the HLA associations seemed to be driven largely by CMV exposure. A later analysis found that HLA-associated TCR beta chains were more clonally expanded and had lower generation probabilities than equally common non-associated chains. Some 16 rarely observed V segments, including chromosome 9 orphons, were excluded from the earlier analysis of several hundred of the donors because counts were too low. The sequencing pipeline was judged likely to have produced a cluster of highly shared sequence variants as a technical artifact. Sequencing depth was assumed to be roughly uniform across donors in the presence/absence analyses, though that assumption may not hold. In a later genetic analysis, fewer N-insertions in productive TCRs were reported among donors in an Asian-associated ancestry cluster than the approximately 670-donor mean. The cohort was sequenced for TCR beta chains only, and without alpha or paired-chain data the features that could be detected were limited. At a false discovery rate of 0.05, a later analysis linked approximately 18,000 TCR beta sequences to specific HLA alleles. Most TCR sequences were seen in very few donors, while some public TCRs were found in many individuals. Assigning TCR associations to individual alleles was difficult when HLA alleles, especially DR and DQ, strongly co-occurred. The authors suggested that the approach could potentially be generalized to other disease states and immunological phenotypes. Correlated functional status among segregating V segments might reflect linkage disequilibrium, but an unknown experimental factor could not be ruled out. Because HLA typing was missing for some donors at each locus, association tests included only the typed subset. The study listed 150 to 200 TCR beta chains as associated with cytomegalovirus. Some IMGT-functional V segments, including TRBV6-2 and TRBV6-3, could not be told apart with the 87-base-pair reads, so those segments were excluded. The only immune exposure information available for the cohort was CMV serostatus. A later genetic analysis associated a missense DCLRE1C variant with V-gene and J-gene trimming of TCR beta chains, and an independent cohort replicated the association. Cytomegalovirus status was reported to be diagnosed by the classifier with high specificity and sensitivity in both the original and validation cohorts. In vitro tests confirmed that a few of the cytomegalovirus-associated TCR beta chains recognize cytomegalovirus antigens. In an earlier analysis of 587 of the donors, most TCR beta V segments appeared in productive rearrangements about 90% or about 30% of the time, broadly matching IMGT annotations. Several of the top co-occurrence clusters appeared to be linked to parvovirus B19, influenza, CMV and Epstein-Barr virus, according to a later analysis. A further reported finding was that TCR beta sequences accurately predicted the HLA-A and HLA-B alleles for most subjects in the first cohort. A later analysis found that TCR association rates varied across HLA loci, with DRB1 alleles showing the most associated TCRs and HLA-C alleles the fewest.

Based on the germline V gene (reference sequence), the CDR1 and CDR2 sequences are SEHNR and FQNEAQ. Including cysteine and phenylalanine, the CDR3 has 16 amino acids. Only CDR3 DNA remains: 48 bases, in frame from the first base. V has 5 bases trimmed and J has 5 bases trimmed; junction bases matching no gene number 13. In total, 500 to 700 healthy bone marrow donors made up the cohort. At the time of sampling, all cohort members were nominally healthy, though unrecorded immune exposures were likely present. The donor tested CMV seropositive and was one of the 289 seropositive cohort members. A peripheral blood sample was collected from each donor, and TCR beta sequencing was performed on peripheral blood mononuclear cells. Genomic DNA was extracted from the blood cell samples with the Qiagen DNeasy Blood Extraction Kit. The library relied on the immunoSEQ multiplex PCR assay. The multiplex PCR relied on a mix of 60 forward primers for TCR Vbeta segments and 13 reverse primers for TCR Jbeta segments. The CDR3 region of rearranged TCR beta genes was amplified from genomic DNA with a multiplex PCR assay. On the Illumina HiSeq System, the amplified TCR beta libraries were sequenced as 87-base-pair reads. In the paper's pipeline: A later analysis tallied approximately 87 million unique TCR beta chains across the 600 to 700 repertoires, and around 9.9 million of those chains were shared by two or more donors. Raw reads were error-corrected and collapsed into unique sequences with a nearest-neighbor algorithm that merged closely related sequences to remove PCR and sequencing errors. Alignment of CDR3 sequences to IMGT reference sequences was used to assign V, D and J gene segments. For a sequence to be retained, at least a six-nucleotide match to both a V gene segment and a J gene segment was required. Rearrangements were called productive when the CDR3 lacked stop codons and stayed in frame with V and J; all others were non-productive. Following IMGT convention, CDR3 was defined as the stretch from the second conserved V-encoded cysteine to the conserved J-encoded phenylalanine. The earlier analysis of some 550 of the donors excluded any sequence lacking an unambiguous match to a single V gene segment. An earlier analysis of 587 of the donors classified V segments as functional when productive rearrangements were above 56.7% and as segregating when the standard deviation between donors was above 5%. A statistical classification framework was built to diagnose cytomegalovirus status from the catalog of TCR beta chain sequences. In a later analysis, V and J genes were assigned by comparing TCR nucleotide sequences against IMGT/GENE-DB human TR gene sequences. Using the TCRdist pipeline, a later analysis assigned CDR3 sequences along with most-parsimonious VDJ recombination scenarios. In a later analysis, every TCR beta chain was defined by the combination of its CDR3 amino acid sequence and its V-gene family, and reads without a unique V-gene family were dropped. A later analysis removed several hundred highly shared, low-generation-probability nucleotide sequences to deal with suspected cross-contamination and a sequencing artifact. In a later analysis, a clonal expansion index was calculated for each public chain from normalized within-repertoire ranks of inferred template counts. A later analysis computed generation probabilities with a VDJ recombination model fitted to out-of-frame rearrangements, and checked the results against IGoR. A later analysis scored TCR-TCR, TCR-HLA and TCR-CMV co-occurrence with hypergeometric tests, applying a repertoire-size bias correction to TCR pairs. False discovery rates were estimated in a later analysis by permuting HLA or CMV assignments 20 times. In a later analysis, co-occurring TCRs were grouped with DBSCAN, and TCRdist sequence similarity was added when clustering was performed within HLA-allele-positive subsets. Repertoires with fewer than 30,000 or more than 120,000 public chains were left out of co-occurrence clustering, as were about 5 repertoires with anomalous nucleotide sharing. TCRdb limited this immuneACCESS table to in-frame rearrangements with V and J called. A share of clones is missing; checked studies link under half to unresolved V genes, and the rest is unexplained. V and J calls and clone size come straight from that table; D and trimming were deduced from the DNA. The sample records tens of thousands of clones, 53% of which are singletons. The ten largest clones capture 6.2% of the sample.

Notes on this clone: Its recognized antigen is unknown. Base qualities are not at hand, and no much larger clone is one base apart.

This clonotype was obtained from a woman aged 35 to 49 in good health and CMV-seropositive. The sample comprised PBMCs. Recombination connected TRBV7-9 to TRBJ2-5; 8 of the junction bases match TRBD1. The DNA sequence follows: TGTGCCAGCAGCCGCTACCGGACAGGGCGTTCGGAGACCCAGTACTTC. It translates as CASSRYRTGRSETQYF.